These 24 T cell receptor beta chains came from one sample sequenced in a study of blood T cell repertoires in COVID-19. Assay: immunoSEQ multiplex PCR; the TCRdb copy retains only in-frame clones and omits some. In the table there are over 450,000 clones, roughly nine tenths of which are singletons. Sequencing was done on a sample of peripheral blood. The receptors originated from a man aged 18 to 29 with COVID-19, enrolled during active disease.

The V and J genes are TRBV7-9 and TRBJ2-5; 12 bases align to TRBD2. Germline assignment: CDR1 SEHNR and CDR2 FQNEAQ (reference sequence). V was pared by 1 base and J by 6 bases, with 12 bases of the junction left unmatched. The CDR3 loop spans 18 amino acids. DNA for the CDR3: TGTGCCAGCAGCTTAGTGACTAGCGGGGGCCCAGGCATAAAGACCCAGTACTTC. Translated, it gives CASSLVTSGGPGIKTQYF. Using reference TRBV7-9 and TRBJ2-5 for the parts outside the CDR3, the full variable domain is DTGVSQNPRHKITKRGQNVTFRCDPISEHNRLYWYRQTLGQGPEFLTYFQNEAQLEKSRLLSDRFSAERPKGSFSTLEIQRTEQGDSAMYLCASSLVTSGGPGIKTQYFGPGTRLLVL.

J is TRBJ1-1 and V is TRBV7-9; 8 positions agree with TRBD1. CDR1 SEHNR and CDR2 FQNEAQ come from the germline V gene (reference sequence). The junction had 3 bases not matched to a gene; V was cut back by 5 bases and J by 4 bases. This CDR3 is 13 amino acids long. For the CDR3, the DNA is TGTGCCAGCAGCGGACAGGGAACCACTGAAGCTTTCTTT. It yields the protein CASSGQGTTEAFF.

The genes are TRBV5-6 and TRBJ1-5, with D perhaps TRBD1 (5 bases). The CDR3 totals 14 residues. CDR1 SGHDT and CDR2 YYEEEE come from the germline V gene. The ends were cut back, 2 bases at V and 3 bases at J, with 9 bases in the middle. DNA of the CDR3: TGTGCCAGCAGCTTTCTAGGGGACAATCAGCCCCAGCATTTT. It specifies CASSFLGDNQPQHF.

This chain connects TRBV5-4 to TRBJ2-4; a weak D match, TRBD2 (5 bases). The CDR3 extends over 14 amino acids. CDR1 SGHNT and CDR2 YYREEE come from the germline V gene (reference sequence). V was trimmed by 3 bases and J by 3 bases, leaving 10 bases between them. The CDR3 protein is CASSSTRGKNIQYF. CDR3 DNA: TGTGCCAGCAGCTCGACCCGGGGCAAAAACATTCAGTACTTC.

The chain links TRBV11-2 to TRBJ2-3; 8 positions match TRBD2. CDR1 is SGHAT, CDR2 FQNNGV, per germline. CDR3 size: 13 residues. Losses at the gene ends were 3 bases for V and 4 bases for J; bases not matched to a gene: 0. The CDR3, as DNA: TGTGCCAGCAGCTTCGGGGGGGCAGATACGCAGTATTTT. Encoded protein: CASSFGGADTQYF.

This sequence joins TRBV7-9 and TRBJ1-2; D is unresolved. In germline, CDR1 is SEHNR, CDR2 FQNEAQ (reference sequence). Trimming took off 5 bases at V and 6 bases at J, with 10 bases between the two ends. CDR3 length: 12 amino acids. As DNA, the CDR3 is TGTGCCAGCAGCCAAGACGGGGATGGCTACACCTTC. It yields the protein CASSQDGDGYTF.

Concerning this clone itself: This sample also contains other DNA sequences that code for the same CDR3. In DNA form, the CDR3 reads TGTGCCAGCAGCTTTCTGGAGGGCCCCGGCACAGATACGCAGTATTTT. This encodes CASSFLEGPGTDTQYF. The rearrangement links TRBV7-9 to TRBJ2-3, with D perhaps matching TRBD2 (6 bases). Per germline, CDR1 SEHNR and CDR2 FQNEAQ (reference sequence). CDR3 size: 16 residues. Between the trimmed V and J ends, which lost 3 bases and 1 base, there was a span of 14 bases.

This clone was counted a single time. The chain carries TRBV27 and TRBJ1-6; the D gene is possibly TRBD1 (6 bases). Trimming left V 5 bases short and J 10 bases short, with 12 bases between. CDR3 length: 13 residues. CDR1 and CDR2 (germline): MNHEY, SMNVEV (reference sequence). CDR3 sequence (DNA): TGTGCCAGCAGTCAGGACAGTAGATCACCCCTCCACTTT. This encodes CASSQDSRSPLHF.

This chain joins TRBV29-1 and TRBJ1-2, with D possibly matching TRBD1 (6 bases). The germline CDR1 and CDR2 sequences are SQVTM and ANQGSEA. Trimming shortened V by 0 bases and J by 4 bases, and 18 bases separated the two germline ends. This CDR3 contains 16 residues. CDR3 nucleotide sequence: TGCAGCGTTGAAGAGGAGGGGGGGCGCGGATCCTATGGCTACACCTTC. Residues: CSVEEEGGRGSYGYTF. Based on the CDR3 plus reference TRBV29-1 and TRBJ1-2, the full variable domain is SAVISQKPSRDICQRGTSLTIQCQVDSQVTMMFWYRQQPGQSLTLIATANQGSEATYESGFVIDKFPISRPNLTFSTLTVSNMSPEDSSIYLCSVEEEGGRGSYGYTFGSGTRLTVV.

This clone was counted once. The chain uses TRBV6-5 and TRBJ1-2; 9 bases agree with TRBD1. The CDR3 covers 13 residues. Germline values: CDR1 MNHEY, CDR2 SVGAGI. V shed 7 bases, J shed 7 bases, and the junction held 7 bases outside the gene matches. DNA of the CDR3: TGTGCCAGCAAATACAGACAGGGGGGTGGCTACACCTTC. Translated, it gives CASKYRQGGGYTF.

The chain is built from TRBV6-1 and TRBJ2-7; a possible D gene is TRBD1 (6 bases). V was shortened by 3 bases and J by 0 bases, with 9 bases between the two germline ends. Looked up from germline, CDR1 is MNHNS and CDR2 is SASEGT. This CDR3 region has 14 residues. CDR3 loop: CASSDTGRSYEQYF. CDR3 nucleotides: TGTGCCAGCAGTGATACAGGGCGCTCCTACGAGCAGTACTTC.

V usage is TRBV21-1 and J usage is TRBJ1-2; the table's D call, TRBD1, has no DNA check behind it. TRBV21-1 is annotated as a pseudogene. The CDR3 consists of 15 residues. CDR3 in amino acids: CASSSQTERSDGYTF. DNA of the CDR3: TGTGCCAGCAGCAGTCAGACAGAAAGAAGCGACGGCTACACCTTC.

The chain uses TRBV29-1 and TRBJ2-5; D may be TRBD1 (6 bases). The CDR3 is 13 amino acids. The V and J ends lost 5 bases and 1 base respectively, with 11 bases between them. The germline V gene has CDR1 SQVTM and CDR2 ANQGSEA. This CDR3 reads CSVKGVLQETQYF. The DNA of the CDR3 is TGCAGCGTTAAGGGGGTGCTCCAAGAGACCCAGTACTTC. The full variable domain, completed using reference TRBV29-1 and TRBJ2-5, is SAVISQKPSRDICQRGTSLTIQCQVDSQVTMMFWYRQQPGQSLTLIATANQGSEATYESGFVIDKFPISRPNLTFSTLTVSNMSPEDSSIYLCSVKGVLQETQYFGPGTRLLVL.

The chain employs TRBV6-5 and TRBJ1-2; TRBD1 might be the D (5 bases). The V and J ends lost 0 bases and 5 bases respectively, with 16 bases between them. The CDR3 length is 16 residues. Germline CDR1 and CDR2: MNHEY and SVGAGI. The CDR3, as DNA: TGTGCCAGCAGTTACTCTGCGGCAGGGTTAGGTTATGGCTACACCTTC. It encodes CASSYSAAGLGYGYTF.

The V call is TRBV3-1 (or the pseudogene TRBV3-2), the J call TRBJ2-7; 7 bases match TRBD1. Germline V lookup: CDR1 LGHDT, CDR2 YNNKEL (reference sequence). The CDR3 loop spans 14 amino acids. Trimming took 8 bases from V and 4 from J; bases not matched to a gene: 11. CDR3 loop: CASGFGDSPYEQYF. In DNA form, the CDR3 reads TGTGCCAGCGGTTTTGGGGACAGTCCGTACGAGCAGTACTTC.

The chain uses TRBV24-1 and TRBJ2-1; 7 nucleotides line up with TRBD2. CDR1 is KGHDR and CDR2 is SFDVKD in the germline V gene. The CDR3 loop spans 18 amino acids. Germline trimming cut 0 bases from V and 5 bases from J; bases unmatched to any gene: 12. Here the CDR3 reads CATSDLGNPGLEDNEQFF. DNA for the CDR3: TGTGCCACCAGTGATTTGGGTAATCCCGGACTAGAGGACAATGAGCAGTTCTTC.

The chain employs TRBV7-9 and TRBJ2-1; the match to TRBD1 covers 8 bases. The ends lost 4 bases at V and 0 bases at J; junction bases unmatched: 2. There are 15 residues in the CDR3. Germline CDR1 and CDR2: SEHNR and FQNEAQ (reference sequence). The CDR3 DNA sequence: TGTGCCAGCAGCTCCGGACAGGGCTCCTACAATGAGCAGTTCTTC. It codes for CASSSGQGSYNEQFF.

This chain links TRBV9 with TRBJ1-2; D gene unclear. Germline V lookup: CDR1 SGDLS, CDR2 YYNGEE. The V gene lost 3 bases and the J gene lost 5 bases, with 20 bases spanning the gap. CDR3 length: 16 amino acids. The chain's CDR3 is CASSEGSSGFSYGYTF. CDR3 DNA sequence: TGTGCCAGCAGCGAGGGTTCCTCGGGATTCTCGTATGGCTACACCTTC.

V usage is TRBV21-1 and J usage is TRBJ1-6. TRBV21-1 is labeled a pseudogene. The CDR3 runs to 13 residues. The CDR3 reads CASSRGGNSPLHF. The CDR3 DNA reads as TGTGCCAGCAGCAGGGGAGGGAATTCACCCCTCCACTTT.

This clone came up once. This sequence joins TRBV9 and TRBJ2-5, with D possibly being TRBD2 (5 bases). The CDR3 length is 14 residues. V lost 6 bases, J lost 2 bases, and 14 bases lay in between. The V gene's germline CDR1 is SGDLS and CDR2 YYNGEE. For the CDR3, the DNA is TGTGCCAGCACCCCCAACCGGGGACAAGAGACCCAGTACTTC. Translating it yields CASTPNRGQETQYF.

This clone was found once. This chain links TRBV7-9 with TRBJ2-3, with TRBD2 identical over 11 bases. V shed 6 bases and J 2 bases; nucleotides not matched to a gene: 7. The CDR3 loop spans 16 amino acids. Germline-derived CDR1 and CDR2 are SEHNR and FQNEAQ (reference sequence). This CDR3 is CASRPLAGVTTDTQYF. The CDR3 nucleotides are TGTGCCAGCAGACCACTAGCGGGGGTTACCACAGATACGCAGTATTTT.

This clone turned up a few times. The CDR3 sequence is CASSGTVLGNTIYF. DNA for the CDR3: TGTGCCAGCAGTGGGACAGTCCTCGGAAACACCATATATTTT. The rearrangement joins TRBV2 to TRBJ1-3; possibly TRBD1 for D (6 bases). Germline CDR1 reads SNHLY; CDR2 reads FYNNEI. The CDR3 extends over 14 amino acids. V shed 4 bases and J shed 4 bases, with 11 bases lying between them.

V and J are TRBV7-8 and TRBJ2-3; perhaps TRBD2 as D (6 bases). V was pared by 1 base and J by 1 base, with 12 bases between. Germline V CDR1 and CDR2: SGHVS, FQNEAQ. The CDR3 length is 16 residues. CDR3 nucleotide sequence: TGTGCCAGCAGCTTAGTTGCGGGAATTCGCACAGATACGCAGTATTTT. The encoded protein is CASSLVAGIRTDTQYF.

The V gene is TRBV14, the J gene TRBJ2-1, with 7 nucleotides matching TRBD1. The CDR3 loop spans 16 amino acids. V lost 8 bases, J lost 8 bases, and 18 bases stayed unmatched. Germline V gene lookup returns CDR1 SGHDN and CDR2 FVKESK. The CDR3 nucleotides read TGTGCCAGCTCCCAAGGGTGGGGACAGATCATAGATGAGCAGTTCTTC. It codes for CASSQGWGQIIDEQFF. Filled out from reference TRBV14 and TRBJ2-1, the complete variable domain reads EAGVTQFPSHSVIEKGQTVTLRCDPISGHDNLYWYRRVMGKEIKFLLHFVKESKQDESGMPNNRFLAERTGGTYSTLKVQPAELEDSGVYFCASSQGWGQIIDEQFFGPGTRLTVL.